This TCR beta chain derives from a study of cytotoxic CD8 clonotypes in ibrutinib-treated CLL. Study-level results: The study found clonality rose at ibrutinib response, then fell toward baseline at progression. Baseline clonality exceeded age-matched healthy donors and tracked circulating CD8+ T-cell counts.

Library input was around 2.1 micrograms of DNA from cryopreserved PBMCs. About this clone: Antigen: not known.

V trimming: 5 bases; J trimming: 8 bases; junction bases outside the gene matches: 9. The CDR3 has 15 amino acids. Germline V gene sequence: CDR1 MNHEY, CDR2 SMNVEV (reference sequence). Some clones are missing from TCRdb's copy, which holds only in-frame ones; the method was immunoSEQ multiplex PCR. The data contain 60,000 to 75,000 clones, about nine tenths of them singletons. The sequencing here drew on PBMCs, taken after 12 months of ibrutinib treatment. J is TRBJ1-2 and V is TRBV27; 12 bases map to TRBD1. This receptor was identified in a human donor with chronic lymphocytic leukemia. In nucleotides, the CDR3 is TGTGCCAGCAGTCCCGAGGGACAGGGGGCGGGGGGCTACACCTTC. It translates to CASSPEGQGAGGYTF.